The T cell receptor beta chain under discussion was sequenced for a study of regulatory T cells in long-lasting Graves disease. Study results and caveats: TRBV28, TRBJ1-2 and TRBJ2-5 emerged as the favored segments in persistent disease.

Arm-PCR of CDR3 regions with iRepertoire HTBI primers generated TCR beta libraries. Each CDR3 protein is one row after TCRdb ran MiXCR on the multiplex PCR reads. Among approximately 350,000 distinct CDR3 sequences listed, approximately 12% were seen once. This clonotype showed up just a few times. The antigen is undetermined. Germline values: CDR1 SGHVS, CDR2 FNYEAQ. This CDR3 comprises 14 residues. The V gene lost 5 bases and the J gene lost 3 bases, with 11 bases spanning the gap. Time point meaning: newly diagnosed GD, antithyroid drugs for less than 3 months. There was RNA extracted from PBMCs, and the TCR library was made from it. These same data were also listed under a study on T cells in Graves' hyperthyroidism and ophthalmopathy. From that second work: The majority of expanded thyroid clonotypes above 0.001 also appeared in blood. Ophthalmopathy was predicted by the model a median of approximately 6 months ahead of onset.

This chain joins TRBV7-6 and TRBJ2-1; D is perhaps TRBD1 (5 bases). The sequenced sample was peripheral blood mononuclear cells (PBMCs), obtained at new diagnosis, from a patient treated with antithyroid drugs. The receptor was isolated from a woman under 30 with Graves disease. This chain's CDR3 is CASSPPGYYNEQFF. The CDR3 DNA follows: TGTGCCAGCAGCCCACCAGGGTACTACAATGAGCAGTTCTTC.